This entry features one T cell receptor (beta chain) sequence. This may stem from a read error, because a much larger clone lies one nucleotide away. V was shortened by 10 bases and J by 10 bases, with 18 bases between the two germline ends. Germline CDR1 is MGHDK and CDR2 is SYGVNS. This CDR3 has 12 residues. The source of the sample is a study of CD8+CD57+ T cells in acquired aplastic anemia. Study-wide background: Healthy-donor CD4+ cells averaged about 11 million reads.

It was genomic DNA that served as the template for profiling TCR beta VDJ and CDR3. TCRdb recomputed calls from the reads with MiXCR, one row per CDR3 protein. The repertoire has 80,000 or so distinct CDR3 sequences, about half of them found once; the top ten carry 66%. This sequence joins TRBV25-1 and TRBJ2-3; D may correspond to TRBD1 or TRBD2 (7 bases each). This receptor was identified in a human donor in good health, serving as a control. The sequencing input was sorted CD4+, CD8+, or CD8+CD57+ T cells (not recorded which) from PBMCs. The CDR3 region has the DNA TGTGCCACCCAGGGGGGGGGGGTTGCGCAGTATTTT. It yields the protein CATQGGGVAQYF.